These 9 T cell receptor beta chains originate from one sample sequenced in a study of blood T cell repertoires in COVID-19. Measured with immunoSEQ multiplex PCR; TCRdb has only the in-frame clones, and not every one. The sample contains 250,000 or so clones, 87% of which appear only once. Sequences were obtained from PBMCs or T cells enriched from blood (not recorded which). These receptors came from a man aged 25 to 40 who had recovered from COVID-19.

This clone appeared a single time. The V and J genes are TRBV3-1 (or the pseudogene TRBV3-2) and TRBJ2-5; D unclear. CDR3 length: 11 amino acids. Between the trimmed V and J ends, which lost 4 bases and 3 bases, there was a span of 3 bases. Germline V gene lookup returns CDR1 LGHDT and CDR2 YNNKEL (reference sequence). CDR3 residues: CASSLKETQYF. The CDR3 DNA reads TGTGCCAGCAGCCTAAAAGAGACCCAGTACTTC.

The chain is built from TRBV7-2 and TRBJ1-4; TRBD1 matches 8 bases. V trimming: 4 bases; J trimming: 7 bases; junction bases outside the gene matches: 5. This CDR3 has 14 residues. The germline gives CDR1 SGHTA, CDR2 FQGNSA. The CDR3 bases are TGTGCCAGCAGCTCCAGGGGGCTTGGTGAAAAACTGTTTTTT. Translated: CASSSRGLGEKLFF.

The CDR3 region has the DNA TGTGCCAGTAGTATAGCAGGGCTTTTTGGAAATCAGCCCCAGCATTTT. Amino acid sequence: CASSIAGLFGNQPQHF. The chain combines TRBV19 with TRBJ1-5; D perhaps matches TRBD1 (5 bases). Germline V lookup: CDR1 LNHDA, CDR2 SQIVND (reference sequence). Trimming removed 1 base at V and 4 bases at J, with 14 bases between. This CDR3 has 16 residues.

The chain has TRBV7-9 and TRBJ2-7, with D possibly being TRBD2 (5 bases). Germline assignment: CDR1 SEHNR and CDR2 FQNEAQ (reference sequence). V lost 5 bases, J lost 7 bases, and 9 bases lay in between. The CDR3 loop spans 11 amino acids. The CDR3: CASSPPGEQYF. CDR3 nucleotides: TGTGCCAGCAGCCCCCCGGGGGAGCAGTACTTC.

The J gene is TRBJ2-1, the V gene TRBV29-1; 10 bases agree with TRBD2. This CDR3 has 16 residues. The germline V gene has CDR1 SQVTM and CDR2 ANQGSEA. V gave up 6 bases and J gave up 3 bases; unmatched junction bases: 11. This chain's CDR3 is CSVPSDGTSDYNEQFF. CDR3 coding DNA: TGCAGCGTGCCTTCCGACGGGACTAGCGACTACAATGAGCAGTTCTTC.

This chain links TRBV7-2 with TRBJ2-7, with 8 bases aligning to TRBD2. The CDR3 covers 16 residues. The V and J ends lost 5 bases and 0 bases, in that order; junction bases with no gene match: 9. Per the germline V gene, CDR1 is SGHTA and CDR2 is FQGNSA. As DNA, the CDR3 is TGTGCCAGCAGCCCTCATCGGGGGGGGGTCTCCTACGAGCAGTACTTC. This translates into CASSPHRGGVSYEQYF.

This chain links TRBV10-1 with TRBJ1-2; weak D call: TRBD1 (5 bases). The CDR3 has 13 residues. V lost 3 bases and J 7 bases, leaving 12 bases between the germline ends. Germline CDR1 reads WNHNN; CDR2 reads SYGVQD (reference sequence). In DNA form, the CDR3 reads TGCGCCAGCAGTGACTCGACAGAGTTTGGCTACACCTTC. As protein: CASSDSTEFGYTF.

The rearrangement joins TRBV18 to TRBJ1-5; 9 bases align to TRBD1. Per germline, CDR1 KGHSH and CDR2 LQKENI. Losses at the gene ends were 3 bases for V and 4 bases for J; bases not matched to a gene: 4. The CDR3 spans 15 residues. The DNA of the CDR3 is TGTGCCAGCTCACCCGGACAGGGGATTAATCAGCCCCAGCATTTT. Translated: CASSPGQGINQPQHF.

This clone came up once. The rearrangement joins TRBV27 to TRBJ2-2; 10 positions agree with TRBD1. V dropped 5 bases and J dropped 1; count of bases not matched to a gene: 4. CDR3 length: 16 amino acids. In germline, CDR1 is MNHEY, CDR2 SMNVEV (reference sequence). The CDR3 loop reads CASSRTGGGNTGELFF. In nucleotides, the CDR3 is TGTGCCAGCAGTCGGACAGGGGGAGGGAACACCGGGGAGCTGTTTTTT.